This entry concerns a single T cell receptor beta chain. Germline values: CDR1 LNHDA, CDR2 SQIVND (reference sequence). V dropped 7 bases and J dropped 7 bases, with 14 bases sitting between them. The CDR3 sequence is 13 residues long. This record belongs to a study of shared T cell receptors in the human thymus. Clones were sequenced by immunoSEQ multiplex PCR, and TCRdb holds only the in-frame ones, with some missing. The sample carries hundreds of thousands of clones, roughly 90% recorded once. The data were also submitted as part of a second study, on human thymus T cells.

The chain couples TRBV19 to TRBJ1-5; D might be TRBD1 (6 bases). The specimen was thymocytes. This sequence originates from a boy younger than two with a congenital heart defect. CDR3 coding DNA: TGTGCCAGTAAGGAGGGGGAGGGACAGCCCCAGCATTTT. Amino acids: CASKEGEGQPQHF.